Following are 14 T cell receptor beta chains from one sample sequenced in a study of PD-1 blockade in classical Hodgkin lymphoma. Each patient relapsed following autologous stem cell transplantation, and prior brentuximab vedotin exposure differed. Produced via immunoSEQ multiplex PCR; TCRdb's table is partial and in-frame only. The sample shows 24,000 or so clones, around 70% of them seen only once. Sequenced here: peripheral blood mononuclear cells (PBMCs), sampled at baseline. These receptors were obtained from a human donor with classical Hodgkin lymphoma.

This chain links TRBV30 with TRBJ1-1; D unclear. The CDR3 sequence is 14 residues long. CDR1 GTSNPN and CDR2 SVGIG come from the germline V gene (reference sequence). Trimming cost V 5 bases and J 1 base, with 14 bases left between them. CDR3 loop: CAWGSWAENTEAFF. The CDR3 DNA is TGTGCCTGGGGGAGCTGGGCTGAGAACACTGAAGCTTTCTTT.

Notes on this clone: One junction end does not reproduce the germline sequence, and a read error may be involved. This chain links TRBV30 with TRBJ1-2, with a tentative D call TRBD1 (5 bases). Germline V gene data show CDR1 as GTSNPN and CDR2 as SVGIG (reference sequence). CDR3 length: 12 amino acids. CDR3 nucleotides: TGTGCCTGGAGTATGGGGTCCTGGGGCTACGCCTTC. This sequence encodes CAWSMGSWGYAF.

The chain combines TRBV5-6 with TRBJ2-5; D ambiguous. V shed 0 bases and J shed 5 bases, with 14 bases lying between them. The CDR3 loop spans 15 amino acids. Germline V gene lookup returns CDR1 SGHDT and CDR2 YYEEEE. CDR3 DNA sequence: TGTGCCAGCAGCTTGGGCCAATTAAGATGGGAGACCCAGTACTTC. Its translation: CASSLGQLRWETQYF.

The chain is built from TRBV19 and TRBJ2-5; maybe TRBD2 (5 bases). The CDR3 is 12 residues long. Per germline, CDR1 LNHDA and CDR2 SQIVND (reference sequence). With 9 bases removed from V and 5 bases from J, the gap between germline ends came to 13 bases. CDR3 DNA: TGTGCCAGCAGCGGAACAGAGGAGACCCAGTACTTC. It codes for CASSGTEETQYF. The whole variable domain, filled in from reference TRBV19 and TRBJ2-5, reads DGGITQSPKYLFRKEGQNVTLSCEQNLNHDAMYWYRQDPGQGLRLIYYSQIVNDFQKGDIAEGYSVSREKKESFPLTVTSAQKNPTAFYLCASSGTEETQYFGPGTRLLVL.

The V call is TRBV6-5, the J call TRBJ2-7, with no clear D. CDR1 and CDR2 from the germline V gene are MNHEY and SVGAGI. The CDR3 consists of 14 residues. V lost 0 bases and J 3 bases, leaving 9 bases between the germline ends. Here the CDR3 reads CASSYSAVDYEQYF. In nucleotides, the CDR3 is TGTGCCAGCAGTTACTCGGCGGTAGACTACGAGCAGTACTTC.

CDR3 residues: CASSLAGTGELFF. The CDR3 coding sequence is TGTGCCAGCAGCTTAGCGGGTACCGGGGAGCTGTTTTTT. The rearrangement links TRBV11-3 to TRBJ2-2; D unresolved. CDR3 length equals 13 residues. CDR1 and CDR2 from the germline V gene are SGHNT and YENEEA. Trimming removed 1 base from V and 5 bases from J, with 5 bases in between.

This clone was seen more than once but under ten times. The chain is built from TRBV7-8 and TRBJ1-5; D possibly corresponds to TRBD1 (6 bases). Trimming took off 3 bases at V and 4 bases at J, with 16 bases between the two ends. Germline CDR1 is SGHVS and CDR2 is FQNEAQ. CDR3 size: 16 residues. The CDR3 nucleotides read TGTGCCAGCAGCTTGGCCACAAGGGGGATGAATCAGCCCCAGCATTTT. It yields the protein CASSLATRGMNQPQHF.

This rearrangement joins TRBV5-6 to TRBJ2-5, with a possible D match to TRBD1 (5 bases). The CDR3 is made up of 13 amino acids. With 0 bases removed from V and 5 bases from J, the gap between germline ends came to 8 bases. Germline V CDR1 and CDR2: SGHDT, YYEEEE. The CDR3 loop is CASSLEGVETQYF. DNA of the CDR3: TGTGCCAGCAGCTTGGAAGGGGTTGAGACCCAGTACTTC.

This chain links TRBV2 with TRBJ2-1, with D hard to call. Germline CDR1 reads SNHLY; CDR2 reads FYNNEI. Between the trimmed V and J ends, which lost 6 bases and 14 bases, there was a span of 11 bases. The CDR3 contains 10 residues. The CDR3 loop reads CASRMTYKFF. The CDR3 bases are TGTGCCAGCAGGATGACTTATAAGTTCTTC. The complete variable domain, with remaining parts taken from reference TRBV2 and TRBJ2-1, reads EPEVTQTPSHQVTQMGQEVILRCVPISNHLYFYWYRQILGQKVEFLVSFYNNEISEKSEIFDDQFSVERPDGSNFTLKIRSTKLEDSAMYFCASRMTYKFFGPGTRLTVL.

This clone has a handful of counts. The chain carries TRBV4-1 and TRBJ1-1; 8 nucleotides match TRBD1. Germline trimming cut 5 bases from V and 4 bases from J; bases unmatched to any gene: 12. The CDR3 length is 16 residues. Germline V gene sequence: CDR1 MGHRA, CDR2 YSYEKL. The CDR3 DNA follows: TGCGCCAGCAGCACACCGCCACAGGGGGAGGGCACTGAAGCTTTCTTT. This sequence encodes CASSTPPQGEGTEAFF.

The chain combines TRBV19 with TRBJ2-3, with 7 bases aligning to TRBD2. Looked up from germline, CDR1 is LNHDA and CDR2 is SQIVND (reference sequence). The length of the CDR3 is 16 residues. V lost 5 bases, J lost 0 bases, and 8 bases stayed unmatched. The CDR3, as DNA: TGTGCCAGTAGTGTTGGGACTACCACTAGCACAGATACGCAGTATTTT. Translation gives CASSVGTTTSTDTQYF.

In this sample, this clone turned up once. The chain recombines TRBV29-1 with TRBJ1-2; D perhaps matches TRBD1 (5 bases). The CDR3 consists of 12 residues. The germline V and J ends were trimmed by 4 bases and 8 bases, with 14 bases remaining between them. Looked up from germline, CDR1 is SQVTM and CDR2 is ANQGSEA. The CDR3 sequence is CSVGGGLEGYTF. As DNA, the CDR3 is TGCAGCGTTGGTGGGGGATTGGAAGGCTACACCTTC.

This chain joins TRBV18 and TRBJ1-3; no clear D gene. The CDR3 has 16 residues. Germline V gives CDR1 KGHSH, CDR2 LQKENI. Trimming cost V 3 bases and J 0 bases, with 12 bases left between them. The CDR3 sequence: CASSPRSVDSGNTIYF. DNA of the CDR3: TGTGCCAGCTCACCTCGATCCGTTGACTCTGGAAACACCATATATTTT.

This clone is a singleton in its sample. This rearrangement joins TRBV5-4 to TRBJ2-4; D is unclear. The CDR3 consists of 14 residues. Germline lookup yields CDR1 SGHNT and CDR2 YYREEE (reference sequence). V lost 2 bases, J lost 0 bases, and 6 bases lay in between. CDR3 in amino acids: CASSFELAKNIQYF. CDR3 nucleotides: TGTGCCAGCAGCTTTGAGCTAGCCAAAAACATTCAGTACTTC.